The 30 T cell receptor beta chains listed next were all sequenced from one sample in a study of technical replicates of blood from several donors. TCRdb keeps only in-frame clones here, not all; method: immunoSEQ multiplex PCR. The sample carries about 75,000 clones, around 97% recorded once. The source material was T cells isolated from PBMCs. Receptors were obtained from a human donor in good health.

CDR3 in amino acids: CASSMGTGTGAGYTF. The CDR3 DNA reads as TGTGCCAGTAGTATGGGCACCGGGACAGGGGCTGGCTACACCTTC. The chain uses TRBV19 and TRBJ1-2; the match to TRBD1 covers 10 bases. From germline, CDR1 is LNHDA and CDR2 SQIVND (reference sequence). CDR3 size: 15 residues. Unmatched junction bases numbered 8, after V lost 3 bases and J lost 7 bases.

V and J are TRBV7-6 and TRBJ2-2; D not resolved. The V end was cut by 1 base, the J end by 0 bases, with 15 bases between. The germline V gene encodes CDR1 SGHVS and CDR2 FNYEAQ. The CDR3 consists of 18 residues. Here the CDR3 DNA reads TGTGCCAGCAGCTTAGAAGGCGGATACTTCCCGAACACCGGGGAGCTGTTTTTT. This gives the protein CASSLEGGYFPNTGELFF. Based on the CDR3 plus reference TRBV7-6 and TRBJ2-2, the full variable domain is GAGVSQSPRYKVTKRGQDVALRCDPISGHVSLYWYRQALGQGPEFLTYFNYEAQQDKSGLPNDRFSAERPEGSISTLTIQRTEQRDSAMYRCASSLEGGYFPNTGELFFGEGSRLTVL.

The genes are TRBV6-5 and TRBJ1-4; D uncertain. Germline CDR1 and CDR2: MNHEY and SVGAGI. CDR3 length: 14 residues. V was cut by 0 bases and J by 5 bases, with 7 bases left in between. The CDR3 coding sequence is TGTGCCAGCAGTTACTCGGGAGGAAATGAAAAACTGTTTTTT. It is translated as CASSYSGGNEKLFF.

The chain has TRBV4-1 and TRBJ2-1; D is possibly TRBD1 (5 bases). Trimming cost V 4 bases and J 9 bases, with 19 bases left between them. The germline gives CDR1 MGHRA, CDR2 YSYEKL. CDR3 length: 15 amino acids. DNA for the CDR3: TGCGCCAGCAGCCTTGTCACACAGGTCAACGGTGAGCAGTTCTTC. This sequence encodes CASSLVTQVNGEQFF.

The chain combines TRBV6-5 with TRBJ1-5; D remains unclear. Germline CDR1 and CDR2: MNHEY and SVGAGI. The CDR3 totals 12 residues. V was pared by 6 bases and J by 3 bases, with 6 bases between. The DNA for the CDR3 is TGTGCCAGCAGGTGGCTCAATCAGCCCCAGCATTTT. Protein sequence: CASRWLNQPQHF.

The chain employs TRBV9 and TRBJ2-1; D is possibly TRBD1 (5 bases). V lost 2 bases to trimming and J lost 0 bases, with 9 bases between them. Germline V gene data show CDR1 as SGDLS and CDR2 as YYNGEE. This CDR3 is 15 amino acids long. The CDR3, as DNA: TGTGCCAGCAGCGTTCAGGGAAGCTCCTACAATGAGCAGTTCTTC. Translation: CASSVQGSSYNEQFF.

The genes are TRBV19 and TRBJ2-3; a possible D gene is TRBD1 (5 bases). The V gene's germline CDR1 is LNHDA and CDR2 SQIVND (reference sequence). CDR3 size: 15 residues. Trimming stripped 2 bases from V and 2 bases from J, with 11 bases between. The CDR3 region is CASSITGMSTDTQYF. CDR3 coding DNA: TGTGCCAGTAGTATAACAGGAATGTCCACAGATACGCAGTATTTT.

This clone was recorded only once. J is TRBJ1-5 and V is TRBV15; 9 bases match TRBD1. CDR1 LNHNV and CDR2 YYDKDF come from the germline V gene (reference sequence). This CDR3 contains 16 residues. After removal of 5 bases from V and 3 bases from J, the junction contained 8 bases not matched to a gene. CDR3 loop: CATSGDRERINQPQHF. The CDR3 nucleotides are TGTGCCACCAGCGGGGACAGGGAACGGATCAATCAGCCCCAGCATTTT.

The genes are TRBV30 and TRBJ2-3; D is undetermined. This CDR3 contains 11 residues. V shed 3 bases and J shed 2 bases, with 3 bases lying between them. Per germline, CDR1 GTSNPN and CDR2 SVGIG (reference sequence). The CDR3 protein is CAWSNTDTQYF. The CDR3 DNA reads TGTGCCTGGAGCAACACAGATACGCAGTATTTT.

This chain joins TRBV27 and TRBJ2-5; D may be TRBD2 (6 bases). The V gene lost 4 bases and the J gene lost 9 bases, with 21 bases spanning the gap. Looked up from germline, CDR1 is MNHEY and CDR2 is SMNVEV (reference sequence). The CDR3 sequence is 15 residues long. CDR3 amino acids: CASSSGVGLWEAQYF. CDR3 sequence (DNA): TGTGCCAGCAGTTCAGGAGTAGGACTCTGGGAGGCCCAGTACTTC.

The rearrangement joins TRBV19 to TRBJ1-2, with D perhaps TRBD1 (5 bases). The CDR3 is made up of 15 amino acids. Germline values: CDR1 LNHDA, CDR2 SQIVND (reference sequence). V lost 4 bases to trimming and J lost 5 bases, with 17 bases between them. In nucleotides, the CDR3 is TGTGCCAGTAGTAGCGACCGAGGACATGGGTATGGCTACACCTTC. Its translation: CASSSDRGHGYGYTF.

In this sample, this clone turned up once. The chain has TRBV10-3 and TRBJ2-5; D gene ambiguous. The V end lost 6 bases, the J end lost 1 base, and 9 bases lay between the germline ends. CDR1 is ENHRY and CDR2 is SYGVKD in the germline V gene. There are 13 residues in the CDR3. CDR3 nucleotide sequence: TGTGCCATCAGAGAGACTGCCCAAGAGACCCAGTACTTC. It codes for CAIRETAQETQYF.

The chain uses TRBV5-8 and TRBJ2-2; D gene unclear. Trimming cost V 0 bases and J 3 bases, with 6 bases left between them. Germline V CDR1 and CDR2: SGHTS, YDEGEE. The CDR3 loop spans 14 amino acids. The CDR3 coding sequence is TGTGCCAGCAGCTTGGTTCTGTACACCGGGGAGCTGTTTTTT. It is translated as CASSLVLYTGELFF.

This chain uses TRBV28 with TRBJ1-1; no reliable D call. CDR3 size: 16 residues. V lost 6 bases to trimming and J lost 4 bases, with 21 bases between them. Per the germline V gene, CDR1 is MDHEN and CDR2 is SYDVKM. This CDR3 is CASRQKSGVYGTEAFF. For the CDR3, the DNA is TGTGCCAGCAGACAAAAAAGCGGGGTTTACGGCACTGAAGCTTTCTTT.

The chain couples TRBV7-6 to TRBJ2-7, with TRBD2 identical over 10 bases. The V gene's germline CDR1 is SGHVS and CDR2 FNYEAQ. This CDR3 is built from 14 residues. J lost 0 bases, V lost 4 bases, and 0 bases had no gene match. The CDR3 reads CASSWTSGSYEQYF. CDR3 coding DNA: TGTGCCAGCAGCTGGACTAGCGGCTCCTACGAGCAGTACTTC.

The DNA for the CDR3 is TGTGCCAGCAGCACCGGGACAGGGAACACTGAAGCTTTCTTT. Its translation is CASSTGTGNTEAFF. This sequence joins TRBV5-5 and TRBJ1-1; 8 nucleotides agree with TRBD1. The CDR3 contains 14 residues. The J segment lost 1 base and the V segment lost 4 bases, leaving 3 bases of the junction unmatched. Per the germline V gene, CDR1 is SGHKS and CDR2 is YYEKEE (reference sequence).

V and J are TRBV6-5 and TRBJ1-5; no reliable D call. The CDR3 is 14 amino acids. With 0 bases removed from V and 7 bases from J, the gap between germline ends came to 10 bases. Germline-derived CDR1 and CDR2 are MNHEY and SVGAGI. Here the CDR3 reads CASSYSPGGQPQHF. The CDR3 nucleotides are TGTGCCAGCAGTTACTCGCCAGGTGGCCAGCCCCAGCATTTT.

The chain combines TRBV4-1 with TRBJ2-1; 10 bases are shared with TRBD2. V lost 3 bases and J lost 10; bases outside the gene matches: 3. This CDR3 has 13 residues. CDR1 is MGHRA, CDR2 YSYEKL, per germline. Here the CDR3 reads CASSQVLAGEQFF. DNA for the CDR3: TGCGCCAGCAGCCAGGTACTAGCGGGAGAGCAGTTCTTC.

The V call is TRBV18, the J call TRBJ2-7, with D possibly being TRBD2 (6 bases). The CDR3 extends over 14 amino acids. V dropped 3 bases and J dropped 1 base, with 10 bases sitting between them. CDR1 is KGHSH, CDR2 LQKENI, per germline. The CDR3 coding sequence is TGTGCCAGCTCACCCGGGACTGCTTCCTACGAGCAGTACTTC. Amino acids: CASSPGTASYEQYF.

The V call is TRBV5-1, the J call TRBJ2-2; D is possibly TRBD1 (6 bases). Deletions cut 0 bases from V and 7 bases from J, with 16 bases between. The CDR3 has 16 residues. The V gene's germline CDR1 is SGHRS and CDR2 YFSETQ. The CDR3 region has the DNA TGCGCCAGCAGCTTGGAATTCCAGGGGTATGACGGGGAGCTGTTTTTT. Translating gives CASSLEFQGYDGELFF.

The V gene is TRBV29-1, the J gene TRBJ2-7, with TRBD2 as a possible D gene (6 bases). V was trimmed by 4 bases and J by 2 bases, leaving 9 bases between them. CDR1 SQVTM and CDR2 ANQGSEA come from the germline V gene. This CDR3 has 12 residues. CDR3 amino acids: CSVGTSPYEQYF. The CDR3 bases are TGCAGCGTTGGTACTAGCCCCTACGAGCAGTACTTC.

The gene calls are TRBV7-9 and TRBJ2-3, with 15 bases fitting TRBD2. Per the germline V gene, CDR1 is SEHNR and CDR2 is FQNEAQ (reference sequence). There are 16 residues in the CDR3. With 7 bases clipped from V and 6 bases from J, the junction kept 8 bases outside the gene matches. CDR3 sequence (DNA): TGTGCCAGCACCTGGACTAGCGGGAGGGCCCCCGATACGCAGTATTTT. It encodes CASTWTSGRAPDTQYF.

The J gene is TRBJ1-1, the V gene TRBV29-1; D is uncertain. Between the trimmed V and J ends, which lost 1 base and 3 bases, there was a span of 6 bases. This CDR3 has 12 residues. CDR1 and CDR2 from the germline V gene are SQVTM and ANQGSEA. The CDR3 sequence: CSVEVIDTEAFF. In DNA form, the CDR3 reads TGCAGCGTTGAAGTCATAGACACTGAAGCTTTCTTT.

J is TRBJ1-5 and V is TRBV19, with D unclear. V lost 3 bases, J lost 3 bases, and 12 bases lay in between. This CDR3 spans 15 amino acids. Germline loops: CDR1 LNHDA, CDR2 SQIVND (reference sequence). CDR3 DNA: TGTGCCAGTAGTATGAACCGGGAGGTCAATCAGCCCCAGCATTTT. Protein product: CASSMNREVNQPQHF.

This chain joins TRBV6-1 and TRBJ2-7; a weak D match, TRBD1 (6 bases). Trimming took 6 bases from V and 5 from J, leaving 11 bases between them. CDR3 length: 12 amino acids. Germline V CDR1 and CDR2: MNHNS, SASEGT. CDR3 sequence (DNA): TGTGCCAGCAGAACACAGGGAAACGAGCAGTACTTC. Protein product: CASRTQGNEQYF.

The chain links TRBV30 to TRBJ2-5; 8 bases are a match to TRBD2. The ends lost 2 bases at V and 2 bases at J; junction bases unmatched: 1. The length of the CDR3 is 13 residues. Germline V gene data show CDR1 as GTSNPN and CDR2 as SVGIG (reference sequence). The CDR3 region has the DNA TGTGCCTGGAGTACGGGGGGGCAAGAGACCCAGTACTTC. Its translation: CAWSTGGQETQYF.

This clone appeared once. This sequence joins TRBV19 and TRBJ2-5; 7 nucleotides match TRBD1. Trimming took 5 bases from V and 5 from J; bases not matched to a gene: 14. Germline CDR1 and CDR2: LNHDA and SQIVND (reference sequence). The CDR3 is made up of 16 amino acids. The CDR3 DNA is TGTGCCAGTAGTGACTCGGACAGGCCTTTGGGGGAGACCCAGTACTTC. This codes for CASSDSDRPLGETQYF.

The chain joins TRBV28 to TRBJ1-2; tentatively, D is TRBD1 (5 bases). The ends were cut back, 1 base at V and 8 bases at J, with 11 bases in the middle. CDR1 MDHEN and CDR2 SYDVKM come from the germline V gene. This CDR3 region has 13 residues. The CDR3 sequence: CASSLSSQGGYTF. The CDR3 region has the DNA TGTGCCAGCAGTTTATCCTCTCAGGGCGGCTACACCTTC.

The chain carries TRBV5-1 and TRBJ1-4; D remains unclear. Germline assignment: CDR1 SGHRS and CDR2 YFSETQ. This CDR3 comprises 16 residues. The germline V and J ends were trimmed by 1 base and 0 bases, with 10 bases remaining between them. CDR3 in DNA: TGCGCCAGCAGCTTGTTAGGCACAGCAACTAATGAAAAACTGTTTTTT. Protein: CASSLLGTATNEKLFF.

The CDR3 reads CASSWGQGITLTEAFF. The CDR3 nucleotides read TGCGCCAGCAGCTGGGGACAGGGAATAACTCTGACTGAAGCTTTCTTT. The gene calls are TRBV5-1 and TRBJ1-1; 9 nucleotides align to TRBD1. With 3 bases clipped from V and 5 bases from J, the junction kept 11 bases outside the gene matches. This CDR3 has 16 residues. Germline values: CDR1 SGHRS, CDR2 YFSETQ.